This TCR beta chain stems from a study of control samples from healthy donors and cancer patients (dated by TCRdb to between 2020 and 2021). Library generation was performed with the immunoSEQ multiplex PCR assay. Sourced from immuneACCESS, this table was stored by TCRdb with only in-frame sequences that have V and J called. A share of the clones is absent; for the studies checked, an unresolved V gene accounts for under half, and the remainder has no known explanation. This sample holds roughly 100,000 clones; 80% to 90% were observed only once. Jointly, the top ten make up approximately 19% of the sample. The CDR3 covers 13 residues, taking in both the cysteine and the phenylalanine. Only the CDR3 DNA stays, 39 bases, in frame from base 1. From a lookup of the germline V gene (reference sequence), CDR1 and CDR2 are MNHEY and SMNVEV. V is cut by 0 bases and J by 10 bases, and the space between the germline ends is 10 bases.

Turning to this clone: Which antigen it targets is not known. The input lacks base qualities; no much larger clone sits a single base away.

Sequencing was done on a sample of PBMCs. The sequence links TRBV27 to TRBJ2-1; matching of 6 bases hints at TRBD1 as the D gene. The TCR was taken from a man in his 60s with lung cancer. The CDR3 is CASSLSLTGEQFF. The nucleotide sequence is given as TGTGCCAGCAGTTTATCCTTAACAGGGGAGCAGTTCTTC.